This T cell receptor (beta chain) was identified during a study of T cells in Graves' hyperthyroidism and ophthalmopathy. Using RNA transcripts as the source, TCR beta CDR3 regions were amplified. A first-round RT-PCR of the TCR CDR3 used the HTBI primer set. TCRdb independently ran MiXCR on the multiplex PCR reads; one entry per CDR3 protein. Among 480,000 or so distinct CDR3 sequences, 13% to 15% were seen once, and the ten largest hold about a sixth. Overall study results and limits: Clonotypes that were expanded in thyroid above 0.001 mostly appeared in blood too.

Hyperthyroidism, newly diagnosed and lasting under 2 months, affected patients aged 18 to 65. Patients with uncontrolled infections, other autoimmune diseases, pregnancy or lactation were excluded. Every diagnosis used clinical symptoms, serum thyroxine and TRAb, thyroid ultrasound and orbital computed tomography. This clonotype was seen repeatedly, ten times or more. The antigen is not known. The CDR3 is 14 residues long. The V gene lost 7 bases and the J gene lost 2 bases, with 12 bases spanning the gap. Per germline, CDR1 SEHNR and CDR2 FQNEAQ (reference sequence). The chain combines TRBV7-9 with TRBJ2-1; TRBD2 is a possible D gene (5 bases). The sequenced sample was blood. The origin of this receptor is a woman between 18 and 29 years old with Graves' hyperthyroidism. The CDR3 here is CASIGSGTYNEQFF. As DNA, the CDR3 is TGTGCCAGCATTGGGAGTGGCACCTACAATGAGCAGTTCTTC.